Each of the 29 T cell receptor beta chains below was sequenced from the same sample in a study of cytomegalovirus exposure and HLA in healthy donors. With 60 Vbeta and 13 Jbeta primers, the PCR was carried out. Sequencing was performed with immunoSEQ multiplex PCR; in TCRdb, only in-frame clones are kept and a portion is missing. The sample gives approximately 170,000 clones, approximately 80% of which show up once; 2.4% is in the top ten. Sequenced sample: PBMCs. Receptors originate from a male donor in good health and CMV-seronegative.

The J gene is TRBJ1-3, the V gene TRBV4-2, with TRBD1 identical over 10 bases. The CDR3 has 15 residues. J was trimmed by 5 bases and V by 4 bases; bases with no gene match: 5. Germline lookup yields CDR1 LGHNA and CDR2 YNFKEQ. In DNA, the CDR3 is TGTGCCAGCAGCCCGACAGGGGGCGAAAGAAACACCATATATTTT. This codes for CASSPTGGERNTIYF.

The chain joins TRBV19 to TRBJ2-7; TRBD2 matches at 11 bases. Germline CDR1 and CDR2: LNHDA and SQIVND (reference sequence). The CDR3 length is 16 residues. V was clipped by 5 bases and J by 6 bases; unmatched bases: 12. The CDR3 loop is CASSPSPSGRSGEQYF. CDR3 DNA sequence: TGTGCCAGTAGTCCTTCCCCTAGCGGGAGGTCTGGCGAGCAGTACTTC.

The gene calls are TRBV18 and TRBJ1-5; 9 bases agree with TRBD1. Germline V gene data show CDR1 as KGHSH and CDR2 as LQKENI. Germline trimming cut 5 bases from V and 2 bases from J; bases unmatched to any gene: 4. This CDR3 has 15 residues. In DNA, the CDR3 is TGTGCCAGCTCAAGCCGGGACAGGGGCAATCAGCCCCAGCATTTT. Amino acid sequence: CASSSRDRGNQPQHF.

This clone was seen a handful of times. The chain is built from TRBV6-1 and TRBJ1-2; no reliable D call. The V gene's germline CDR1 is MNHNS and CDR2 SASEGT. V dropped 4 bases and J dropped 0 bases, with 15 bases sitting between them. The CDR3 totals 16 residues. The CDR3 protein is CASSGRSNRANYGYTF. The CDR3 nucleotides are TGTGCCAGCAGTGGCAGGTCGAACCGAGCTAACTATGGCTACACCTTC.

The gene calls are TRBV7-2 and TRBJ2-5; 7 nucleotides line up with TRBD2. The CDR3 covers 14 residues. Germline trimming cut 4 bases from V and 1 base from J; bases unmatched to any gene: 3. The germline gives CDR1 SGHTA, CDR2 FQGNSA. The CDR3 DNA reads as TGTGCCAGCAGCTACACTAGCGTCCAAGAGACCCAGTACTTC. Its translation: CASSYTSVQETQYF. The complete variable domain, with remaining parts taken from reference TRBV7-2 and TRBJ2-5, reads GAGVSQSPSNKVTEKGKDVELRCDPISGHTALYWYRQSLGQGLEFLIYFQGNSAPDKSGLPSDRFSAERTGGSVSTLTIQRTQQEDSAVYLCASSYTSVQETQYFGPGTRLLVL.

V and J are TRBV7-3 and TRBJ2-1, with TRBD2 as a possible D gene (6 bases). With 4 bases removed from V and 9 bases from J, the gap between germline ends came to 13 bases. From germline, CDR1 is SGHTA and CDR2 FQGTGA. This CDR3 has 13 amino acids. CDR3 in DNA: TGTGCCAGCAGCTCCGTGGTGGGGGGTGAGCAGTTCTTC. It codes for CASSSVVGGEQFF.

This clone has more than one count but fewer than ten. The chain recombines TRBV4-2 with TRBJ1-1, with 7 bases that match TRBD1. This CDR3 region has 13 residues. Germline trimming cut 4 bases from V and 7 bases from J; bases unmatched to any gene: 6. Germline CDR1 is LGHNA and CDR2 is YNFKEQ. CDR3: CASSRETGLEAFF. CDR3 nucleotides: TGTGCCAGCAGCCGAGAGACAGGGCTTGAAGCTTTCTTT.

The chain's CDR3 is CASSLALGNNEQFF. As DNA, the CDR3 is TGTGCCAGCAGTTTGGCACTAGGAAACAATGAGCAGTTCTTC. The chain has TRBV28 and TRBJ2-1, with D perhaps TRBD2 (5 bases). Germline assignment: CDR1 MDHEN and CDR2 SYDVKM. This CDR3 is built from 14 residues. The V end was cut by 3 bases, the J end by 5 bases, with 11 bases between.

The rearrangement joins TRBV29-1 to TRBJ1-5, with 8 bases lining up with TRBD1. V dropped 6 bases and J dropped 3; count of bases not matched to a gene: 4. In germline, CDR1 is SQVTM, CDR2 ANQGSEA. The CDR3 length is 13 residues. Here the CDR3 reads CSVVTGANQPQHF. Here the CDR3 DNA reads TGCAGCGTGGTGACAGGGGCCAATCAGCCCCAGCATTTT.

The chain has TRBV6-5 and TRBJ2-3; tentatively, D is TRBD1 (5 bases). Trimming removed 4 bases from V and 2 bases from J, with 13 bases in between. Germline CDR1 MNHEY, CDR2 SVGAGI. The CDR3 totals 15 residues. The DNA for the CDR3 is TGTGCCAGCAGTTCAACAGGAACCCCCACAGATACGCAGTATTTT. Translating gives CASSSTGTPTDTQYF.

This clone was observed a few times. This sequence joins TRBV5-1 and TRBJ2-5; tentatively, D is TRBD1 (6 bases). V was clipped by 2 bases and J by 1 base, with 12 bases between them. Germline CDR1 is SGHRS and CDR2 is YFSETQ. CDR3 length equals 15 residues. Here the CDR3 DNA reads TGCGCCAGCAGCTTAGGACAGAACACCCAAGAGACCCAGTACTTC. It codes for CASSLGQNTQETQYF.

J is TRBJ2-5 and V is TRBV6-5; 8 bases are a match to TRBD1. With 0 bases clipped from V and 3 bases from J, the junction kept 3 bases outside the gene matches. The CDR3 consists of 15 residues. Germline loops: CDR1 MNHEY, CDR2 SVGAGI. This CDR3 is CASSYSGQVEETQYF. Written as DNA, the CDR3 is TGTGCCAGCAGTTACTCGGGACAGGTAGAAGAGACCCAGTACTTC.

This clone came up a few times. V usage is TRBV4-1 and J usage is TRBJ1-3, with a tentative D call TRBD1 (6 bases). The germline V gene encodes CDR1 MGHRA and CDR2 YSYEKL. V dropped 2 bases and J dropped 0 bases, with 8 bases sitting between them. The CDR3 length is 15 residues. CDR3 DNA: TGCGCCAGCAGCCAACGACAGGCCTCTGGAAACACCATATATTTT. It specifies CASSQRQASGNTIYF.

The chain combines TRBV10-3 with TRBJ2-5, with D perhaps TRBD1 (5 bases). Germline V gene lookup returns CDR1 ENHRY and CDR2 SYGVKD. The CDR3 loop spans 12 amino acids. V lost 4 bases and J 2 bases, leaving 5 bases between the germline ends. The CDR3 region has the DNA TGTGCCATCAGTGGACAGCAAGAGACCCAGTACTTC. It codes for CAISGQQETQYF.

The chain is built from TRBV7-9 and TRBJ2-7, with D perhaps TRBD1 (5 bases). The V gene lost 5 bases and the J gene lost 2 bases, with 10 bases spanning the gap. Germline CDR1 is SEHNR and CDR2 is FQNEAQ (reference sequence). This CDR3 is built from 13 residues. In DNA, the CDR3 is TGTGCCAGCAGCCGGACAATTACCTACGAGCAGTACTTC. Translation: CASSRTITYEQYF.

This rearrangement joins TRBV18 to TRBJ2-5; 8 bases fit TRBD1. The CDR3 spans 13 residues. Trimming removed 4 bases from V and 8 bases from J; junction bases left unmatched: 6. CDR1 and CDR2 from the germline V gene are KGHSH and LQKENI. CDR3 in DNA: TGTGCCAGCTCACTGGACAGGGAAAGCACCCAGTACTTC. It yields the protein CASSLDRESTQYF. Combining the CDR3 with reference TRBV18 and TRBJ2-5 gives the whole variable domain NAGVMQNPRHLVRRRGQEARLRCSPMKGHSHVYWYRQLPEEGLKFMVYLQKENIIDESGMPKERFSAEFPKEGPSILRIQQVVRGDSAAYFCASSLDRESTQYFGPGTRLLVL.

The genes are TRBV29-1 and TRBJ2-1; perhaps TRBD2 as D (5 bases). CDR3 length: 13 residues. Per germline, CDR1 SQVTM and CDR2 ANQGSEA. V lost 4 bases to trimming and J lost 9 bases, with 16 bases between them. The CDR3 bases are TGCAGCGTTGCTGGGCGGGTACTGGGTGAGCAGTTCTTC. It is translated as CSVAGRVLGEQFF.

This chain joins TRBV7-2 and TRBJ2-1; 8 bases map to TRBD2. After removal of 1 base from V and 4 bases from J, the junction contained 15 bases not matched to a gene. This CDR3 spans 19 amino acids. Per germline, CDR1 SGHTA and CDR2 FQGNSA. The CDR3 protein is CASSLDQAGAPPLYNEQFF. CDR3 bases: TGTGCCAGCAGCTTAGACCAAGCGGGGGCCCCACCCTTATACAATGAGCAGTTCTTC.

The chain is built from TRBV4-1 and TRBJ2-2, with TRBD1 as a possible D gene (7 bases). The CDR3 sequence is 18 residues long. The V end was cut by 6 bases, the J end by 8 bases, with 28 bases between. In germline, CDR1 is MGHRA, CDR2 YSYEKL. The CDR3: CASSSRNRDSQRGGELFF. Here the CDR3 DNA reads TGCGCCAGCAGTTCTAGGAACCGGGACAGTCAACGGGGGGGGGAGCTGTTTTTT.

J is TRBJ2-3 and V is TRBV9, with 9 bases matching TRBD2. With 0 bases clipped from V and 0 bases from J, the junction kept 11 bases outside the gene matches. The CDR3 runs 19 residues. The germline CDR1 and CDR2 sequences are SGDLS and YYNGEE. For the CDR3, the DNA is TGTGCCAGCAGCGTAGAGATAGCGGGAGCAAAGTCTAGCACAGATACGCAGTATTTT. Residues: CASSVEIAGAKSSTDTQYF.

The rearrangement joins TRBV7-3 to TRBJ1-2, with 8 bases aligning to TRBD1. Trimming at V came to 3 bases and at J to 8 bases, leaving 5 bases not matched to a gene. Germline-derived CDR1 and CDR2 are SGHTA and FQGTGA. This CDR3 is 13 amino acids long. The CDR3 sequence: CASSFLTGEGYTF. CDR3 bases: TGTGCCAGCAGCTTTTTGACAGGGGAGGGCTACACCTTC.

The V gene is TRBV19, the J gene TRBJ2-3, with 9 nucleotides matching TRBD2. Germline V lookup: CDR1 LNHDA, CDR2 SQIVND (reference sequence). V trimming: 6 bases; J trimming: 6 bases; junction bases outside the gene matches: 13. This CDR3 is 16 amino acids long. CDR3 coding DNA: TGTGCCAGTAGCTCACCGGGACTAGCTAGAGGGGATACGCAGTATTTT. Encoded protein: CASSSPGLARGDTQYF.

The chain is built from TRBV7-2 and TRBJ2-5, with 8 bases lining up with TRBD2. The CDR3 extends over 15 amino acids. Germline trimming cut 5 bases from V and 5 bases from J; bases unmatched to any gene: 10. Germline CDR1 SGHTA, CDR2 FQGNSA. CDR3 residues: CASSRSGGAVETQYF. The CDR3 region has the DNA TGTGCCAGCAGCCGGTCGGGGGGGGCGGTGGAGACCCAGTACTTC.

There are a few counts of this clone. The chain joins TRBV5-4 to TRBJ1-2; unclear D gene. This CDR3 spans 13 amino acids. Trimming shortened V by 4 bases and J by 4 bases, and 11 bases separated the two germline ends. Germline CDR1 SGHNT, CDR2 YYREEE (reference sequence). The CDR3 coding sequence is TGTGCCAGCAGCCCCGGCGGAACCTATGGCTACACCTTC. Encoded protein: CASSPGGTYGYTF.

This chain joins TRBV4-3 and TRBJ2-5, with 8 bases aligning to TRBD2. The trim removed 0 bases at V and 2 bases at J, leaving 5 bases unmatched. CDR1 is LGHNA, CDR2 YSLEER, per germline. CDR3 size: 16 residues. The DNA of the CDR3 is TGCGCCAGCAGCCAAGAAGTAGCGGGGTTGCAAGAGACCCAGTACTTC. Translating it yields CASSQEVAGLQETQYF.

V usage is TRBV27 and J usage is TRBJ2-7; D might be TRBD2 (6 bases). CDR1 is MNHEY, CDR2 SMNVEV, per germline (reference sequence). The CDR3 is 15 residues long. Trimming removed 2 bases from V and 3 bases from J, with 14 bases in between. CDR3 region: CASSLNPGGLYEQYF. The CDR3 nucleotides are TGTGCCAGCAGTTTAAACCCCGGGGGTCTCTACGAGCAGTACTTC.

The chain uses TRBV30 and TRBJ1-5; a possible D gene is TRBD1 (5 bases). Trimming stripped 4 bases from V and 0 bases from J, with 7 bases between. Germline assignment: CDR1 GTSNPN and CDR2 SVGIG (reference sequence). The CDR3 runs 13 residues. The CDR3 protein is CAWTGGSNQPQHF. The DNA of the CDR3 is TGTGCCTGGACCGGGGGTAGCAATCAGCCCCAGCATTTT.

This chain links TRBV30 with TRBJ2-7, with 10 nucleotides matching TRBD1. Germline CDR1 reads GTSNPN; CDR2 reads SVGIG (reference sequence). The junction had 4 bases not matched to a gene; V was cut back by 2 bases and J by 3 bases. The CDR3 has 14 amino acids. CDR3 sequence (DNA): TGTGCCTGGAGTCCCGGGACAGGGGACTACGAGCAGTACTTC. This gives the protein CAWSPGTGDYEQYF.

The V and J genes are TRBV7-9 and TRBJ2-7; 9 bases agree with TRBD2. V was clipped by 4 bases and J by 1 base; unmatched bases: 11. This CDR3 is built from 17 residues. CDR1 and CDR2 from the germline V gene are SEHNR and FQNEAQ (reference sequence). The CDR3 loop reads CASSSGTASGESYEQYF. Here the CDR3 DNA reads TGTGCCAGCAGCTCTGGAACGGCTAGCGGGGAATCCTACGAGCAGTACTTC.